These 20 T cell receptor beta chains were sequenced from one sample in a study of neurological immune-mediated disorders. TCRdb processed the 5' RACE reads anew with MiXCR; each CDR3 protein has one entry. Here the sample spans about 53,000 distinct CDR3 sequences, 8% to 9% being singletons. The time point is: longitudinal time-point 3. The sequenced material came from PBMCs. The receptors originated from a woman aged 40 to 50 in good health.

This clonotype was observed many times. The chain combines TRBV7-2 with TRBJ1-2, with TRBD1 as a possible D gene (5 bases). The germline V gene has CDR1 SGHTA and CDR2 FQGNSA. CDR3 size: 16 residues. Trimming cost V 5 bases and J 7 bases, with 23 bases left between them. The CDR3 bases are TGTGCCAGCAGCGCTACCGGGACGAAGGCCTCCGGTGGCTACACCTTC. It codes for CASSATGTKASGGYTF.

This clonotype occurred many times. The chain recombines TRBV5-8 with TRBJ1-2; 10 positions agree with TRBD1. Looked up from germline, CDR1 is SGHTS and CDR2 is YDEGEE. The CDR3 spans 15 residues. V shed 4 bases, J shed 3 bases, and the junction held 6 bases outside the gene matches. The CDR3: CASSPRTGGYYGYTF. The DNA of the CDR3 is TGTGCCAGCAGCCCACGGACAGGGGGTTACTATGGCTACACCTTC.

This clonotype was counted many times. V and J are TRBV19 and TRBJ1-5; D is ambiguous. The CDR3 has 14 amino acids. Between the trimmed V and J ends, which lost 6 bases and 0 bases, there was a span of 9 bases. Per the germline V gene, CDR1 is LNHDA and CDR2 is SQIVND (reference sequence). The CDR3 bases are TGTGCCAGTAGACGGGGTTCTAGCAATCAGCCCCAGCATTTT. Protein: CASRRGSSNQPQHF.

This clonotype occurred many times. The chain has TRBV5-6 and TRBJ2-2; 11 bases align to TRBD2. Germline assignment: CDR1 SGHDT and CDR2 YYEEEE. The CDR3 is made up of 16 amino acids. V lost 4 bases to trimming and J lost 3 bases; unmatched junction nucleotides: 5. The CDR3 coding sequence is TGTGCCAGCAGCCGCGGGACTAGCGGTTACACCGGGGAGCTGTTTTTT. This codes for CASSRGTSGYTGELFF.

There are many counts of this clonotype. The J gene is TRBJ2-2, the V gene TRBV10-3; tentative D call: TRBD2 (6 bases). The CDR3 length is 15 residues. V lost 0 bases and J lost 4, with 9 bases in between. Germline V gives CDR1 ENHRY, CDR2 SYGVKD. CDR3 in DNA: TGTGCCATCAGTGAGTCGGCTAGCGCCACCGGGGAGCTGTTTTTT. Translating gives CAISESASATGELFF.

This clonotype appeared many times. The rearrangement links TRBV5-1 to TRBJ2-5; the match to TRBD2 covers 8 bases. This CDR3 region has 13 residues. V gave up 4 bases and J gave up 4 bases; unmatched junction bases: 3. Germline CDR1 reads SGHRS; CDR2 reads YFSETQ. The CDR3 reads CASSGTSRETQYF. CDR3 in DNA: TGCGCCAGCAGCGGGACTAGTAGAGAGACCCAGTACTTC.

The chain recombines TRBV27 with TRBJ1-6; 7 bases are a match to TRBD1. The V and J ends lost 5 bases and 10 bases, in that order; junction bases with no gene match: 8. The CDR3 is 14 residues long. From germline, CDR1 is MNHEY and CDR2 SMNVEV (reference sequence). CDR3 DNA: TGTGCCAGCAGTCAGACAGGGTACAACTCACCCCTCCACTTT. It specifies CASSQTGYNSPLHF.

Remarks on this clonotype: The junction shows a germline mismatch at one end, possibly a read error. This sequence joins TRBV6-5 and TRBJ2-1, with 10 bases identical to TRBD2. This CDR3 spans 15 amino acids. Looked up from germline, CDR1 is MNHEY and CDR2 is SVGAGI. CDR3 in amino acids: CASSPTSGASNEHFF. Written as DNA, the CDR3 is TGTGCCAGCAGCCCCACTAGCGGGGCCTCGAATGAGCACTTCTTC.

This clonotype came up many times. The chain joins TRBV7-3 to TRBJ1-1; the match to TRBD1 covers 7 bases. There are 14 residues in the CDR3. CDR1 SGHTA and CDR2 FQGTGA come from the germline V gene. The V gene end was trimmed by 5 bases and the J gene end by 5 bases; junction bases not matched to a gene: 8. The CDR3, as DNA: TGTGCCAGCAGCGGGGACAGCCGAGGGACTGAAGCTTTCTTT. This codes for CASSGDSRGTEAFF.

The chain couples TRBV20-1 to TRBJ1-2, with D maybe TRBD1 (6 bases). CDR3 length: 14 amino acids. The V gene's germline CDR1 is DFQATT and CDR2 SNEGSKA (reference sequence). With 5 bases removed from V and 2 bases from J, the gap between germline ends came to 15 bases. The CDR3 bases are TGCAGTGCTCCATGGGGGGGCGCGAACTATGGCTACACCTTC. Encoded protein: CSAPWGGANYGYTF.

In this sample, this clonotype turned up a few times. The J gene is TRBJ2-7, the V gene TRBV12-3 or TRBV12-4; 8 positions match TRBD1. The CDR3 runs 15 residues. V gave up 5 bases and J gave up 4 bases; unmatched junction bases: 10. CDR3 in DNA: TGTGCCAGCAGTCTCGGACAGGGCCGATCGTACGAGCAGTACTTC. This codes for CASSLGQGRSYEQYF.

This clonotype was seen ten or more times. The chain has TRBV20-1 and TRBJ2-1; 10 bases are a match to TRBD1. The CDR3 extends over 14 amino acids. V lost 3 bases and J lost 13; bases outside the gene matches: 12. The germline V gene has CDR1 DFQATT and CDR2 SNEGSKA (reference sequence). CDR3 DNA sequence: TGCAGTGCTAGGGATACCGGGACAGGGGATTTTCAGTTCTTC. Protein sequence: CSARDTGTGDFQFF.

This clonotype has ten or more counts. The CDR3 bases are TGCAGTGCTAAGGTGGCCGGGAGCACTGAAGCTTTCTTT. As protein: CSAKVAGSTEAFF. The V call is TRBV20-1, the J call TRBJ1-1; D gene unclear. The CDR3 is 13 residues long. Trimming took off 4 bases at V and 4 bases at J, with 13 bases between the two ends. The germline CDR1 and CDR2 sequences are DFQATT and SNEGSKA (reference sequence).

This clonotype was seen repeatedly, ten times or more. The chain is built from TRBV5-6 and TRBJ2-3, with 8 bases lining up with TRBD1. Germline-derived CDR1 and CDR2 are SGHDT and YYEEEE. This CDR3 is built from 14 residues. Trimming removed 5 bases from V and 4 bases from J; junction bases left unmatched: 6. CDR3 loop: CASSPDRASDTQYF. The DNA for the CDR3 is TGTGCCAGCAGTCCGGACAGGGCCTCAGATACGCAGTATTTT.

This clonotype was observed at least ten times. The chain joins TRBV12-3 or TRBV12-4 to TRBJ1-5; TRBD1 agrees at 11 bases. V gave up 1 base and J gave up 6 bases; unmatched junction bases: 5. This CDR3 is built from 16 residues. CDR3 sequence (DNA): TGTGCCAGCAGTTTAGATGGACAGGGGGCAGGTCAGCCCCAGCATTTT. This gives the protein CASSLDGQGAGQPQHF.

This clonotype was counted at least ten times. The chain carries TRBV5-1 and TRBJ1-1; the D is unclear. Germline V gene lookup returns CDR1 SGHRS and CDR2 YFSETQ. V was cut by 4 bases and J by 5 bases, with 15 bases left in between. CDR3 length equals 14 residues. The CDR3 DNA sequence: TGCGCCAGCAGCGGTGAGACAAGAGTGACTGAAGCTTTCTTT. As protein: CASSGETRVTEAFF.

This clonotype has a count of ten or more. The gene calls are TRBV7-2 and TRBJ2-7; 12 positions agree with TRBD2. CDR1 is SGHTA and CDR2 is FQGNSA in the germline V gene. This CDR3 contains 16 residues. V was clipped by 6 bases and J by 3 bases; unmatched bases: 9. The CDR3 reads CASRSSGRAGYYEQYF. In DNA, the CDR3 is TGTGCCAGCAGATCTAGCGGGAGGGCCGGGTACTACGAGCAGTACTTC.

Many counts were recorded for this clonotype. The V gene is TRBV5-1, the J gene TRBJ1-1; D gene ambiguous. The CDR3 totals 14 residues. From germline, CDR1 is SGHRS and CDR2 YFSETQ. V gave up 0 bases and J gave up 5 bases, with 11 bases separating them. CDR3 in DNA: TGCGCCAGCAGCTTGGGAAGATACGGAACTGAAGCTTTCTTT. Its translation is CASSLGRYGTEAFF. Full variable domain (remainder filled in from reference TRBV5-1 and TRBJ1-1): KAGVTQTPRYLIKTRGQQVTLSCSPISGHRSVSWYQQTPGQGLQFLFEYFSETQRNKGNFPGRFSGRQFSNSRSEMNVSTLELGDSALYLCASSLGRYGTEAFFGQGTRLTVV.

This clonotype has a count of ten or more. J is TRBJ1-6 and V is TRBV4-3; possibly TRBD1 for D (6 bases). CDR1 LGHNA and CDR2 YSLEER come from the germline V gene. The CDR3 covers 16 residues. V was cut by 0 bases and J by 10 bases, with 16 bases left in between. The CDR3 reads CASSQDNQGQGSPLHF. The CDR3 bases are TGCGCCAGCAGCCAAGATAACCAGGGGCAGGGGTCACCCCTCCACTTT.

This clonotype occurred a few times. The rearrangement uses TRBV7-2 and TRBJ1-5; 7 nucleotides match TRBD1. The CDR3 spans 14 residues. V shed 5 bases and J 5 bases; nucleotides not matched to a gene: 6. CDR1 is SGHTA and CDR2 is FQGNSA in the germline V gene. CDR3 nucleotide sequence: TGTGCCAGCAGCCCGCGACAGGGCCATCAGCCCCAGCATTTT. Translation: CASSPRQGHQPQHF. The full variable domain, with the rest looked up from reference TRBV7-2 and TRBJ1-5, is GAGVSQSPSNKVTEKGKDVELRCDPISGHTALYWYRQSLGQGLEFLIYFQGNSAPDKSGLPSDRFSAERTGGSVSTLTIQRTQQEDSAVYLCASSPRQGHQPQHFGDGTRLSIL.